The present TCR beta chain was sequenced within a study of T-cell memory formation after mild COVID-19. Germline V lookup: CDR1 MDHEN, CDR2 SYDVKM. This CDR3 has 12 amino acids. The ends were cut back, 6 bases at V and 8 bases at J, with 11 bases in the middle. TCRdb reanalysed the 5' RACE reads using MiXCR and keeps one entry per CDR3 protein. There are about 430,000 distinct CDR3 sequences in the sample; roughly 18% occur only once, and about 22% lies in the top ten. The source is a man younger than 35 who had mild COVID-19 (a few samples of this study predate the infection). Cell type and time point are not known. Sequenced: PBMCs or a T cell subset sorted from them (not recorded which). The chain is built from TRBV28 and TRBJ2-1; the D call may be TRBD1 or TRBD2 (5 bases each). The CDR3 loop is CASRRRDDEQFF. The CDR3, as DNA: TGTGCCAGCAGGCGCCGGGACGATGAGCAGTTCTTC.